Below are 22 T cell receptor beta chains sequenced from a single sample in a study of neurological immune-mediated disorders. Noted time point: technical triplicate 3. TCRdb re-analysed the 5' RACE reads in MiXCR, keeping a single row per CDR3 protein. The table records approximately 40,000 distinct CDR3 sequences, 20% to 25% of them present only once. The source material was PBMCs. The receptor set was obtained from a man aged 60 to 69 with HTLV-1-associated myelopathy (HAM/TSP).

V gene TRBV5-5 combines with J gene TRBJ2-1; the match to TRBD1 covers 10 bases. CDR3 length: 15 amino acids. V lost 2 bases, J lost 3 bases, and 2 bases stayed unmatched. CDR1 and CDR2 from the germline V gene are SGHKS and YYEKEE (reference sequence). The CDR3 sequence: CASSFGTGVYNEQFF. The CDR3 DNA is TGTGCCAGCAGCTTCGGGACAGGGGTCTACAATGAGCAGTTCTTC.

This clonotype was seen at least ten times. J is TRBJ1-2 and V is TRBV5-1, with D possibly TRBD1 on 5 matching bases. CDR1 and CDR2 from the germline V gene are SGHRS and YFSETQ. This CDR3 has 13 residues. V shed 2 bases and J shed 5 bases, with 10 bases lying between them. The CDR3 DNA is TGCGCCAGCAGCTTTTCCAGGGAATATGGCTACACCTTC. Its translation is CASSFSREYGYTF. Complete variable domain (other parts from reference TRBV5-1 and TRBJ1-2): KAGVTQTPRYLIKTRGQQVTLSCSPISGHRSVSWYQQTPGQGLQFLFEYFSETQRNKGNFPGRFSGRQFSNSRSEMNVSTLELGDSALYLCASSFSREYGYTFGSGTRLTVV.

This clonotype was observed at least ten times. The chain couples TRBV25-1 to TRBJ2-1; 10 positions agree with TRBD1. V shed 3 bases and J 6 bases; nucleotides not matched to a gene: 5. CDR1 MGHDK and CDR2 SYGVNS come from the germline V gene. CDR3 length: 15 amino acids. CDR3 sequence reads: CASSDRDRGGNEQFF. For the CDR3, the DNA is TGTGCCAGCAGTGACCGGGACAGGGGTGGCAATGAGCAGTTCTTC.

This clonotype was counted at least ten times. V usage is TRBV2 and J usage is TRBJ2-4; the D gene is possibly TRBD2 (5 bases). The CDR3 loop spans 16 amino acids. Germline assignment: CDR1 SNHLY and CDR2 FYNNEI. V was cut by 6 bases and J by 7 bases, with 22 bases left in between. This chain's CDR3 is CASSPPPPRAGNIQYF. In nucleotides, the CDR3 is TGTGCCAGCAGCCCACCACCACCGAGGGCCGGGAACATTCAGTACTTC.

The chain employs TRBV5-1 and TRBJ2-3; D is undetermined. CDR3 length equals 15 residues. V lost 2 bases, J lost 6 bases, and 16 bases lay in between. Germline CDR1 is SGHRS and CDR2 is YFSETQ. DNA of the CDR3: TGCGCCAGCAGCTTAGCCCCTGCCGGTCAGGATACGCAGTATTTT. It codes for CASSLAPAGQDTQYF.

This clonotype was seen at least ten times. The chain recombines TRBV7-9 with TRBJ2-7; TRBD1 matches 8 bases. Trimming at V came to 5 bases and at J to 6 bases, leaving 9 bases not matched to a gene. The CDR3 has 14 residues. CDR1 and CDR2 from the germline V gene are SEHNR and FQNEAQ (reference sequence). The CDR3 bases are TGTGCCAGCAGCCCGGACAGGGCGGTAGGCGAGCAGTACTTC. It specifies CASSPDRAVGEQYF.

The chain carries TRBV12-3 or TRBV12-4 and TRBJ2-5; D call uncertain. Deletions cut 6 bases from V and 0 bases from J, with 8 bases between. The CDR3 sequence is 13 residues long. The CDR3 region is CASSPDYQETQYF. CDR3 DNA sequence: TGTGCCAGCAGCCCCGATTACCAAGAGACCCAGTACTTC.

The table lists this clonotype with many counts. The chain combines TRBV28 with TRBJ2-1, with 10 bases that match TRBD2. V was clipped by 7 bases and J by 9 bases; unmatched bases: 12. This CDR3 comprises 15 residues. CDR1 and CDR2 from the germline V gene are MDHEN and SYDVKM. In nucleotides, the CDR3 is TGTGCCAGCACTATAGTGGCTAGCGGGAGTGGTGAGCAGTTCTTC. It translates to CASTIVASGSGEQFF.

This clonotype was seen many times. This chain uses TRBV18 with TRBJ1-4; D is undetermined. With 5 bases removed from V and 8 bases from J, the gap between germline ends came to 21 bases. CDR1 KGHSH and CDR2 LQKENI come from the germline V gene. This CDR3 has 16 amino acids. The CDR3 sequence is CASSITGQNTGEKLFF. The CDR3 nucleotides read TGTGCCAGCTCAATTACCGGGCAGAATACCGGGGAAAAACTGTTTTTT.

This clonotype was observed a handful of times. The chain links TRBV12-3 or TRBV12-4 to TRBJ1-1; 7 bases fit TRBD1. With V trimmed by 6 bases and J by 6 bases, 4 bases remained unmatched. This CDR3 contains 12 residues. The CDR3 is CASSPGGAEAFF. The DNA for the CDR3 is TGTGCCAGCAGCCCAGGGGGGGCTGAAGCTTTCTTT.

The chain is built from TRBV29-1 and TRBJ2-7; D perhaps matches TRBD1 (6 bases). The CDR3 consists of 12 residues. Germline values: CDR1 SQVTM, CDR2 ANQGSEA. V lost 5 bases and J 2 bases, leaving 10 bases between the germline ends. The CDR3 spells CSVRGGAYEQYF. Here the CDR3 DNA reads TGCAGCGTTCGAGGGGGTGCCTACGAGCAGTACTTC.

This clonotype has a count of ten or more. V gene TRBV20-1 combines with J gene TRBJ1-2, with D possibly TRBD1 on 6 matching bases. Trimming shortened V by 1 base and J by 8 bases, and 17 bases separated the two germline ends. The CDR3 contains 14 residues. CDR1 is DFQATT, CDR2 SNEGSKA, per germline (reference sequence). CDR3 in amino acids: CSARGYGGAGGYTF. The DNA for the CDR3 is TGCAGTGCTAGAGGCTACGGGGGCGCGGGGGGCTACACCTTC.

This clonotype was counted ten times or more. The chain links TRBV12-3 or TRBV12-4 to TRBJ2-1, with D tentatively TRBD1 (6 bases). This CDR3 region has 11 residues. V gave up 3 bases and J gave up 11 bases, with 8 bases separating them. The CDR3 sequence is CASSLGAKQFF. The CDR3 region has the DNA TGTGCCAGCAGTTTGGGGGCTAAGCAGTTCTTC.

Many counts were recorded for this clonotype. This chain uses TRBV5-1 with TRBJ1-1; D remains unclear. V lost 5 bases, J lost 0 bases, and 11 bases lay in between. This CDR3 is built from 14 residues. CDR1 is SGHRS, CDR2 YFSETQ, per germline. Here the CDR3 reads CASSLKDLNTEAFF. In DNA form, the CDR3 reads TGCGCCAGCAGTTTAAAAGACCTGAACACTGAAGCTTTCTTT.

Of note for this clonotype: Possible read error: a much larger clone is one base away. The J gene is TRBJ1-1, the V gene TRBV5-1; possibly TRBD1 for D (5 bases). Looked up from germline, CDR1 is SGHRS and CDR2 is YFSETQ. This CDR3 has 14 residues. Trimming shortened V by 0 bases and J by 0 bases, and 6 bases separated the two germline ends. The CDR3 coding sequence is TGCGCCAGCAGCTTGGCGGACATGAACACTGAAGCTTTCTTT. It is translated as CASSLADMNTEAFF.

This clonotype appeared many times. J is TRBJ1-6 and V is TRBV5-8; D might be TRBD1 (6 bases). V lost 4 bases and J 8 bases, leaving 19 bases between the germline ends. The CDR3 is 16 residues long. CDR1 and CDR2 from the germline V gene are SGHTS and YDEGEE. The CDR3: CASSPYRVKNDSPLHF. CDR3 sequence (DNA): TGTGCCAGCAGCCCCTACAGGGTCAAAAATGATTCACCCCTCCACTTT.

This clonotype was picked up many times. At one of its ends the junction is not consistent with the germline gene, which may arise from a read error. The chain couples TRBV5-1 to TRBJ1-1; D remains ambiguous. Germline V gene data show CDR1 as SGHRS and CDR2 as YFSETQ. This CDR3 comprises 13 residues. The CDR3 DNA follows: TGCGCCAGCACCTTGACCCTGAACACTGAAGCTTTCTTT. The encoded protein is CASTLTLNTEAFF.

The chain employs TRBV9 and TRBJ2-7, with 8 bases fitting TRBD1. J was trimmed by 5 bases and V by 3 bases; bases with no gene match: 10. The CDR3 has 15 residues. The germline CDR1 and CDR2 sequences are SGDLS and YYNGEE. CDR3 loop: CASSGSRQGSDEQYF. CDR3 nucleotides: TGTGCCAGCAGCGGATCCAGACAGGGGTCGGACGAGCAGTACTTC. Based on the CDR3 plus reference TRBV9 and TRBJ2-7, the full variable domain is DSGVTQTPKHLITATGQRVTLRCSPRSGDLSVYWYQQSLDQGLQFLIQYYNGEERAKGNILERFSAQQFPDLHSELNLSSLELGDSALYFCASSGSRQGSDEQYFGPGTRLTVT.

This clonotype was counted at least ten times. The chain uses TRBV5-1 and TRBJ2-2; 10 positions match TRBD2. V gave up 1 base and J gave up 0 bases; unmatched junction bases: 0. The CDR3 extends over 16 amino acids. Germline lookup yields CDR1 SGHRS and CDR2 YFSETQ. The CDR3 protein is CASSLTSGTNTGELFF. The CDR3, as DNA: TGCGCCAGCAGCTTGACTAGCGGGACGAACACCGGGGAGCTGTTTTTT.

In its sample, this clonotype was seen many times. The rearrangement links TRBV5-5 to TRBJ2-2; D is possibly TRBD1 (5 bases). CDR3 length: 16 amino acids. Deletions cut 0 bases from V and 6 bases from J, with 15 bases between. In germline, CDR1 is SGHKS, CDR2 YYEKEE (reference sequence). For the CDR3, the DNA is TGTGCCAGCAGCTTGGCCGCAAAGGGGCCCGCCGGGGAGCTGTTTTTT. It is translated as CASSLAAKGPAGELFF.

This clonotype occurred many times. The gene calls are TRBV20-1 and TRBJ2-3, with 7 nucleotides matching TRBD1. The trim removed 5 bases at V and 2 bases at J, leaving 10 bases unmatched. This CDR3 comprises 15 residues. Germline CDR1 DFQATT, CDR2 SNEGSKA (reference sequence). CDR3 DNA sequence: TGCAGTGCTCCCCTTACAGGGGCCCTCACAGATACGCAGTATTTT. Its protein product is CSAPLTGALTDTQYF.

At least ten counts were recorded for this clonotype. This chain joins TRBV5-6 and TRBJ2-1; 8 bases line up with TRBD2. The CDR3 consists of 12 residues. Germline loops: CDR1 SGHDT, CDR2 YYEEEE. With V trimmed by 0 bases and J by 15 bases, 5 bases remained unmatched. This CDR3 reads CASSLVGGERFF. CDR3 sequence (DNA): TGTGCCAGCAGCTTGGTCGGGGGGGAACGGTTCTTC.